This paragraph reports one T cell receptor (beta chain). This table comes from immunoSEQ multiplex PCR, and its TCRdb copy is limited to in-frame clones, with some not included. The sample gives about 98,000 clones, under 97% of which show up once; approximately 0.23% is in the top ten. This record belongs to a study of technical replicates of blood from a few donors. The V gene lost 0 bases and the J gene lost 2 bases, with 11 bases spanning the gap. The germline V gene encodes CDR1 SGDLS and CDR2 YYNGEE. The CDR3 spans 15 residues. The material sequenced was T cells isolated from PBMCs. The chain uses TRBV9 and TRBJ1-1, with D hard to call. This clonotype was obtained from a human donor in good health. The CDR3 sequence is CASSVEAGKNTEAFF. The CDR3 DNA reads TGTGCCAGCAGCGTAGAGGCAGGAAAAAACACTGAAGCTTTCTTT.